This note documents a single T cell receptor beta chain sequence. The data stem from a study of Tregs in tolerant kidney transplant recipients. Data came from immunoSEQ multiplex PCR; TCRdb stores just in-frame clones and leaves some out. Here the sample spans 14,000 to 15,000 clones, roughly 77% being singletons. CDR1 and CDR2 (germline): SGHKS, YYEKEE (reference sequence). With 4 bases clipped from V and 7 bases from J, the junction kept 8 bases outside the gene matches. CDR3 size: 16 residues. The sequencing here drew on Tregs from blood, taken before the transplant. This clonotype was sampled from a human donor who received a combined kidney and bone marrow transplant. The rearrangement uses TRBV5-5 and TRBJ2-4; 13 nucleotides align to TRBD2. CDR3 DNA sequence: TGTGCCAGCAGCGGCCGACTAGCGGGAGGCACTAACATTCAGTACTTC. It is translated as CASSGRLAGGTNIQYF.